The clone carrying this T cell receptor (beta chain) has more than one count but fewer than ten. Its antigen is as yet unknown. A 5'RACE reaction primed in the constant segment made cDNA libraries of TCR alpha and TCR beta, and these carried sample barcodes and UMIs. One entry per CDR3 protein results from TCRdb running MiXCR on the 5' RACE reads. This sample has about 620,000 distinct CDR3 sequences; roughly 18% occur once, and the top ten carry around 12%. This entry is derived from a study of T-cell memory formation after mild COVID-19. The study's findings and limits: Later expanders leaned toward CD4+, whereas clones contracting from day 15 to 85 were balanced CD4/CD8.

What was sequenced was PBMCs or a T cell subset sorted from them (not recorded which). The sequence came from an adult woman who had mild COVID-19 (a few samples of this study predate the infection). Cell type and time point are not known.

CDR3 DNA: TGTGCCACCAGTGACCCTGCAGGGGGCGATTACAATGAGCAGTTCTTC. It translates to CATSDPAGGDYNEQFF. The chain employs TRBV24-1 and TRBJ2-1, with TRBD1 identical over 8 bases. The V segment lost 4 bases and the J segment 4 bases; nucleotides outside the gene matches: 8. The CDR3 length is 16 residues. Germline-derived CDR1 and CDR2 are KGHDR and SFDVKD.